This TCR beta chain was retrieved from a study of a mutant IDH1 vaccine in newly diagnosed glioma. Sample time point: baseline, week 1 (first vaccination visit). As to treatment: pre-vaccination baseline after standard-of-care therapy. TCRdb keeps only in-frame clones here, not all; method: immunoSEQ multiplex PCR. The sample has roughly 41,000 clones, around 82% seen once. This clone has a single count. This TCR came from a man in his forties with glioma. Some clones in this sample may be carry-over from other donors' samples. The source was PBMCs, collected from a glioma patient treated with radiotherapy, temozolomide or both.

For the CDR3, the DNA is TGTGCCAGCAGTTACGGGACTAGCGGGGCTTACAATGAGCAGTTCTTC. This translates into CASSYGTSGAYNEQFF. This sequence joins TRBV6-5 and TRBJ2-1, with 13 bases identical to TRBD2. The germline gives CDR1 MNHEY, CDR2 SVGAGI. There are 16 residues in the CDR3. Trimming at V came to 2 bases and at J to 4 bases, leaving 2 bases not matched to a gene.